The 8 T cell receptor beta chains below were found in one sample sequenced in a study of blood T cell repertoires in COVID-19. TCRdb's copy holds only in-frame clones and misses some; the assay was immunoSEQ multiplex PCR. Of about 120,000 clones listed, approximately 83% are singletons. The specimen was peripheral blood. The source of these receptors is an elderly man with acute or convalescent COVID-19.

This clone has just one count. The chain carries TRBV5-1 and TRBJ2-3; no clear D gene. The CDR3 has 11 residues. Germline CDR1 and CDR2: SGHRS and YFSETQ. With 3 bases removed from V and 3 bases from J, the gap between germline ends came to 2 bases. CDR3 coding DNA: TGCGCCAGCAGCTCAACAGATACGCAGTATTTT. Amino acids: CASSSTDTQYF. The complete variable domain, with remaining parts taken from reference TRBV5-1 and TRBJ2-3, reads KAGVTQTPRYLIKTRGQQVTLSCSPISGHRSVSWYQQTPGQGLQFLFEYFSETQRNKGNFPGRFSGRQFSNSRSEMNVSTLELGDSALYLCASSSTDTQYFGPGTRLTVL.

The chain has TRBV7-2 and TRBJ2-2; the D gene is possibly TRBD2 (5 bases). With 3 bases removed from V and 2 bases from J, the gap between germline ends came to 10 bases. The germline gives CDR1 SGHTA, CDR2 FQGNSA. The CDR3 is 15 residues long. The CDR3 DNA sequence: TGTGCCAGCAGCTTGCACCGGGGTAACACCGGGGAGCTGTTTTTT. Its translation is CASSLHRGNTGELFF.

This clone was seen a single time. The chain's CDR3 is CASSALDRGISRGYTF. CDR3 bases: TGTGCCAGCAGCGCCCTTGACAGGGGAATTTCGAGGGGCTACACCTTC. This rearrangement joins TRBV6-2 or TRBV6-3 to TRBJ1-2; 8 bases are a match to TRBD1. J lost 8 bases, V lost 6 bases, and 17 bases had no gene match. Germline CDR1 and CDR2: MNHEY and SVGEGT. This CDR3 contains 16 residues.

This clone was observed once. The CDR3 region has the DNA TGCGCCAGCAGGGTCGACAGGGGGTACGGTACTGGGCAGTTCTTC. It translates to CASRVDRGYGTGQFF. The chain couples TRBV5-1 to TRBJ2-1, with TRBD1 identical over 9 bases. The CDR3 has 15 residues. Trimming cost V 5 bases and J 12 bases; bases outside gene matches: 15. Germline CDR1 is SGHRS and CDR2 is YFSETQ.

The rearrangement links TRBV4-1 to TRBJ1-1, with 10 bases lining up with TRBD1. Trimming removed 1 base from V and 6 bases from J; junction bases left unmatched: 5. The CDR3 length is 15 residues. The germline V gene has CDR1 MGHRA and CDR2 YSYEKL. The CDR3 DNA reads as TGCGCCAGCAGCCAAGGTGCGACAGGGGGCTCTGAAGCTTTCTTT. It is translated as CASSQGATGGSEAFF.

This clone was observed a few times. The rearrangement links TRBV5-4 to TRBJ2-7, with D possibly matching TRBD1 (5 bases). Germline loops: CDR1 SGHNT, CDR2 YYREEE (reference sequence). Trimming pared 2 bases from V and 9 bases from J, leaving 12 bases between. The CDR3 length is 12 residues. CDR3 residues: CASSLGRARQYF. Here the CDR3 DNA reads TGTGCCAGCAGCTTAGGCAGGGCACGGCAGTACTTC.

This clone showed up just a few times. This chain connects TRBV5-1 to TRBJ2-2; TRBD1 is a possible D gene (6 bases). The CDR3 runs to 15 residues. The V and J ends lost 4 bases and 3 bases respectively, with 13 bases between them. Germline V gene sequence: CDR1 SGHRS, CDR2 YFSETQ. The chain's CDR3 is CASSRQGHYTGELFF. CDR3 nucleotides: TGCGCCAGCAGCCGGCAGGGACACTACACCGGGGAGCTGTTTTTT.

The chain joins TRBV12-5 to TRBJ1-2; TRBD1 aligns across 11 bases. Germline V CDR1 and CDR2: LGHNT, FRNRAP. The CDR3 extends over 15 amino acids. With 1 base clipped from V and 6 bases from J, the junction kept 4 bases outside the gene matches. The DNA for the CDR3 is TGTGCTAGTGGTTTGGAATGGACAGGGGGCGATGGCTACACCTTC. Encoded protein: CASGLEWTGGDGYTF.